Described below is a single TCR beta chain sequence and its context. Amplification used 60 Vbeta primers and 13 Jbeta primers. The protocol was immunoSEQ multiplex PCR, while the TCRdb copy is restricted to in-frame clones and leaves out a portion. The sample includes some 100,000 clones, approximately 68% of them seen just once. This sample is part of a study of cytomegalovirus exposure and HLA in healthy donors. The J segment lost 5 bases and the V segment lost 7 bases, leaving 7 bases of the junction unmatched. Germline V CDR1 and CDR2: MDHEN, SYDVKM. The CDR3 sequence is 13 residues long. The receptor was isolated from a young woman in good health and CMV-seropositive. Material: PBMCs. J is TRBJ2-7 and V is TRBV28; 8 bases line up with TRBD2. The CDR3 protein is CASNLGRVNEQYF. The DNA for the CDR3 is TGTGCCAGCAACCTCGGGAGGGTCAACGAGCAGTACTTC.